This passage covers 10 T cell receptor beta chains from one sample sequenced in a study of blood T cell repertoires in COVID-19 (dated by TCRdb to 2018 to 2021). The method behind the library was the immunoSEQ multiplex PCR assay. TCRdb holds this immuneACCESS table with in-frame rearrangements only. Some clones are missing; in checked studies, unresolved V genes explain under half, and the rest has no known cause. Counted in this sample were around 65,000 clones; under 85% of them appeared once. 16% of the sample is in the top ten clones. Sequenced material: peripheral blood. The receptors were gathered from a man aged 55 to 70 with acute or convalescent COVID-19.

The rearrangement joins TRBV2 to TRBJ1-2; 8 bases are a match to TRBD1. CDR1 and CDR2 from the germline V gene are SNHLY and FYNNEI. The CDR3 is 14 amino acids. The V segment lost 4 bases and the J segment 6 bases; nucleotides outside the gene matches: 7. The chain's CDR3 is CASSGRTGHDGYTF. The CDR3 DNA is TGTGCCAGCAGTGGTAGGACAGGGCACGATGGCTACACCTTC.

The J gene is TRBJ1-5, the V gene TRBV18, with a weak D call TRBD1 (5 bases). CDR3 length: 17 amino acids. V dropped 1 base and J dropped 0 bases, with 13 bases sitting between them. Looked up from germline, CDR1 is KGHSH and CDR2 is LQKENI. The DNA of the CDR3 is TGTGCCAGCTCACCACTTGATGGGGGGGGTAGCAATCAGCCCCAGCATTTT. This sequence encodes CASSPLDGGGSNQPQHF.

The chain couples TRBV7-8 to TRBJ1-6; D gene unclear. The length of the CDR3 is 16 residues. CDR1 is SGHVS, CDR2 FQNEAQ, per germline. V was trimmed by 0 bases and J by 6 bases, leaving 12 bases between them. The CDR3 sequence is CASSLAPGKVNSPLHF. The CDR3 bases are TGTGCCAGCAGCTTAGCGCCGGGGAAGGTTAATTCACCCCTCCACTTT.

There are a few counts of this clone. The CDR3 sequence is CAWRERPGLGVYEQYF. DNA of the CDR3: TGTGCCTGGAGAGAAAGGCCGGGACTTGGAGTCTACGAGCAGTACTTC. The chain joins TRBV30 to TRBJ2-7; maybe TRBD2 (6 bases). CDR3 length: 16 amino acids. V was cut by 3 bases and J by 3 bases, with 21 bases left in between. The germline CDR1 and CDR2 sequences are GTSNPN and SVGIG (reference sequence).

The CDR3 region is CSAGRTVKDTQYF. CDR3 in DNA: TGCAGCGCCGGGCGGACAGTTAAAGATACGCAGTATTTT. This sequence joins TRBV29-1 and TRBJ2-3, with D possibly being TRBD1 (6 bases). CDR1 and CDR2 from the germline V gene are SQVTM and ANQGSEA. This CDR3 comprises 13 residues. Trimming removed 7 bases at V and 5 bases at J, with 16 bases between.

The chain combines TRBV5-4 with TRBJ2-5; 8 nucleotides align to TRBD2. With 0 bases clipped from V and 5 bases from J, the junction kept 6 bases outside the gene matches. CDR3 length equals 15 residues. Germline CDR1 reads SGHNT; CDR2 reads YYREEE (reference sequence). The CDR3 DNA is TGTGCCAGCAGCTTGGGGGGACTAGGAGTGGAGACCCAGTACTTC. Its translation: CASSLGGLGVETQYF.

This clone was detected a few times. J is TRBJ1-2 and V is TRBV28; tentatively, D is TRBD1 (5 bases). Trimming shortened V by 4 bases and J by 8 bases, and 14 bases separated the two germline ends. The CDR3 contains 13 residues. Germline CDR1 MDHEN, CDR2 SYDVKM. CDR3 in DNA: TGTGCCAGCAGTTCCCAGGGTCTTCGGGGCTACACCTTC. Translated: CASSSQGLRGYTF.

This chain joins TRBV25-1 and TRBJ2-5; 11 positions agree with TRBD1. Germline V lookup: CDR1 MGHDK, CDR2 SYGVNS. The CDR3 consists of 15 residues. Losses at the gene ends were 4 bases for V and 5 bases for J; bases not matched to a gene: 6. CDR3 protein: CASSGTGGGFETQYF. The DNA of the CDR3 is TGTGCCAGCAGTGGGACAGGGGGCGGTTTCGAGACCCAGTACTTC.

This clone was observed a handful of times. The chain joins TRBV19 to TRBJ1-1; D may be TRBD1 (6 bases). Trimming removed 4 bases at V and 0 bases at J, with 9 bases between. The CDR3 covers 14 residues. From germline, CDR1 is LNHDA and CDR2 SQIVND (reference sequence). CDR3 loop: CASSKDSLNTEAFF. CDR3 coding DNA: TGTGCCAGTAGTAAGGACAGTTTGAACACTGAAGCTTTCTTT.

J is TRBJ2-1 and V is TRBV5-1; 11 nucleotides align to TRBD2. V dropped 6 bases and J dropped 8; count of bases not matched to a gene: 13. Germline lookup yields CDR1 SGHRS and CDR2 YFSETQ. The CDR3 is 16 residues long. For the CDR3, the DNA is TGCGCCAGCACAGACCGGATTAGCGGGGGGGCGCATGAGCAGTTCTTC. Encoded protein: CASTDRISGGAHEQFF.